A selection of T cell receptor beta chains follows, all from one sample in a study of shared clonotypes between healthy human individuals. Assay used: immunoSEQ multiplex PCR; TCRdb lists only in-frame clones, some missing. The sample contains over a million clones, more than 95% of which appear only once. Sequencing used naive CD4+ T cells sorted from blood. The receptor set was obtained from a man between 25 and 39 years old in good health. Both conserved end residues are part of each CDR3. The D gene is left open where the match is weak. Clone sizes are given selectively: once, few, many, or a class where the clone is expanded.

D gene | J gene | V gene | clone size | CDR3 protein | CDR3 DNA
. | TRBJ2-1 | TRBV19 | . | CASSPARPHDEQFF | TGTGCCAGTAGTCCCGCCCGACCACACGATGAGCAGTTCTTC
. | TRBJ1-6 | TRBV7-2 | . | CASSLEAATPLHF | TGTGCCAGCAGCTTAGAGGCCGCTACACCCCTCCACTTT
TRBD2 | TRBJ2-3 | TRBV7-8 | . | CASSPGLAGGSDTQYF | TGTGCCAGCAGCCCGGGACTAGCGGGAGGGTCAGATACGCAGTATTTT
. | TRBJ2-1 | TRBV7-8 | . | CASSPYGTVGGNEQFF | TGTGCCAGCAGCCCCTACGGGACAGTCGGGGGCAATGAGCAGTTCTTC
TRBD2 | TRBJ2-1 | TRBV5-1 | once | CASSLAWTSGGGGNEQFF | TGCGCCAGCAGCTTGGCCTGGACTAGCGGAGGGGGAGGCAATGAGCAGTTCTTC
TRBD2 | TRBJ2-1 | TRBV5-6 | . | CASLGRQGPYNEQFF | TGTGCCTCCCTCGGGAGGCAAGGACCGTACAATGAGCAGTTCTTC
TRBD2 | TRBJ2-3 | TRBV10-3 | once | CAISGGGLDTQYF | TGTGCCATCAGTGGGGGGGGTTTAGATACGCAGTATTTT
. | TRBJ2-7 | TRBV19 | . | CASSRSETYEQYF | TGTGCCAGTAGTAGGTCTGAAACCTACGAGCAGTACTTC
. | TRBJ2-3 | TRBV10-3 | once | CAINEGGATDTQYF | TGTGCCATCAACGAAGGAGGGGCCACAGATACGCAGTATTTT
. | TRBJ2-3 | TRBV5-1 | . | CASSFGDTQYF | TGCGCCAGCAGCTTCGGAGATACGCAGTATTTT
. | TRBJ2-7 | TRBV19 | . | CASSSRDLLNEQYF | TGTGCCAGTAGTAGCCGGGACCTGCTGAACGAGCAGTACTTC
. | TRBJ2-7 | TRBV5-1 | . | CASSLLGQGTYEQYF | TGCGCCAGCAGCTTGTTGGGACAAGGGACCTACGAGCAGTACTTC
. | TRBJ2-5 | TRBV5-4 | . | CASSYPPGTREETQYF | TGTGCCAGCAGCTACCCCCCAGGGACCCGAGAAGAGACCCAGTACTTC
. | TRBJ2-2 | TRBV27 | once | CASSRVSGELFF | TGTGCCAGCAGTAGGGTCAGCGGGGAGCTGTTTTTT
TRBD1 | TRBJ1-5 | TRBV6-1 | . | CASEDRGERDQPQHF | TGTGCCAGCGAGGACAGGGGAGAAAGGGATCAGCCCCAGCATTTT
. | TRBJ2-3 | TRBV21-1 | . | CASSNDRGTDTQYF | TGTGCCAGCAGCAACGACAGGGGAACAGATACGCAGTATTTT